These 3 T cell receptor beta chains were sequenced from one sample in a study of immune cell composition in non-small cell lung cancer. Produced via immunoSEQ multiplex PCR; TCRdb's table is partial and in-frame only. The sample lists more than 1,500 clones; about 80% were seen once. Source material: lung tumor tissue. The receptors were sampled from a human donor with non-small cell lung cancer.

The chain joins TRBV7-2 to TRBJ2-7; tentative D call: TRBD2 (6 bases). The V gene's germline CDR1 is SGHTA and CDR2 FQGNSA. The V end lost 5 bases, the J end lost 0 bases, and 14 bases lay between the germline ends. This CDR3 has 15 amino acids. The chain's CDR3 is CASSQTGVGSYEQYF. DNA of the CDR3: TGTGCCAGCAGCCAGACGGGGGTGGGCTCCTACGAGCAGTACTTC.

V is TRBV15 and J is TRBJ1-2; possibly TRBD1 for D (6 bases). The CDR3 length is 16 residues. The ends were cut back, 5 bases at V and 4 bases at J, with 20 bases in the middle. Germline V gene lookup returns CDR1 LNHNV and CDR2 YYDKDF (reference sequence). Written as DNA, the CDR3 is TGTGCCACCAGCCTCACAGGGCAGTTACCTATCTATGGCTACACCTTC. It yields the protein CATSLTGQLPIYGYTF.

The genes are TRBV18 and TRBJ2-1, with D maybe TRBD1 (5 bases). CDR1 and CDR2 from the germline V gene are KGHSH and LQKENI. Deletions cut 6 bases from V and 5 bases from J, with 5 bases between. The length of the CDR3 is 11 residues. CDR3 sequence reads: CASSDNNEQFF. The CDR3, as DNA: TGTGCCAGCTCGGACAACAATGAGCAGTTCTTC.